These T cell receptor beta chains were read from a single sample in a study of Graves' ophthalmopathy and Graves' hyperthyroidism. Each CDR3 protein is one row after TCRdb ran MiXCR on the multiplex PCR reads. In the table there are about 740,000 distinct CDR3 sequences, roughly 40% of which are singletons. The sequencing sample was made of peripheral blood. These receptors were collected from an adult man with Graves' ophthalmopathy. The CDR3 runs from the conserved cysteine through the conserved F or W. The order of the fields is clone size, D gene, V gene, J gene, CDR3 length, CDR3 protein, CDR3 DNA. D genes are given only for firm matches. Size tells how often a clone was seen (once, few, many) or the class of an expanded clone, and some rows leave it out.

many	NA	TRBV29-1	TRBJ2-2	15	CSVNPGRSNTGELFF	TGCAGCGTCAATCCCGGGCGATCGAACACCGGGGAGCTGTTTTTT
many	TRBD1	TRBV10-3	TRBJ1-6	14	CASQPGTAMSPLHF	TGTGCCAGCCAACCCGGGACAGCCATGTCACCCCTCCACTTT
NA	NA	TRBV24-1	TRBJ1-5	14	CAPPRTGAGQPQHF	TGTGCCCCCCCCCGGACGGGCGCAGGGCAGCCCCAGCATTTT
NA	TRBD1	TRBV2	TRBJ2-2	15	CVSTRDRRNIGELFF	TGTGTCAGCACCCGGGACAGGAGGAACATCGGGGAGCTGTTTTTT
NA	NA	TRBV10-3	TRBJ1-1	15	CAIRAANTGDTEAFF	TGTGCCATCAGAGCGGCGAACACCGGGGACACTGAAGCTTTCTTT
NA	NA	TRBV7-9	TRBJ2-7	15	CASSLDGTPLLEQYF	TGTGCCAGCAGCTTAGACGGGACTCCTCTGCTCGAGCAGTACTTC
NA	NA	TRBV2	TRBJ1-1	13	CASSGTENLPAFF	TGTGCCAGCAGTGGGACAGAAAACCTGCCAGCCTTCTTT
many	NA	TRBV10-3	TRBJ2-2	13	CAITLTNTGELFF	TGTGCCATCACTCTTACTAACACCGGGGAGCTGTTTTTT
NA	NA	TRBV2	TRBJ2-7	11	CASRVGNEQYF	TGTGCCAGCAGGGTAGGAAACGAGCAGTACTTC
NA	NA	TRBV2	TRBJ1-2	12	CASSGDSSGYTF	TGTGCCAGCAGTGGTGACAGTAGTGGCTACACCTTC
NA	TRBD1	TRBV5-6	TRBJ1-2	13	CASSFRQGGGYTF	TGTGCCAGCAGCTTCCGACAGGGCGGTGGCTACACCTTC
NA	NA	TRBV6-5	TRBJ1-3	16	CASSRGTVNSGNTIYF	TGTGCCAGCAGTCGCGGGACGGTCAACTCTGGAAACACCATATATTTT
NA	NA	TRBV10-2	TRBJ1-1	10	CAQGNTEAFF	TGCGCACAAGGGAACACTGAAGCTTTCTTT
NA	NA	TRBV7-2	TRBJ2-6	18	CASSLVARRGSGANVLTF	TGTGCCAGCAGCTTAGTTGCACGGAGGGGCTCTGGGGCCAACGTCCTGACTTTC
many	NA	TRBV25-1	TRBJ2-5	16	CASSETPHSLQETQYF	TGTGCCAGCAGTGAAACCCCCCACAGCCTCCAAGAGACCCAGTACTTC
few	NA	TRBV19	TRBJ2-5	14	CASSSTGRSGTQYF	TGTGCCAGTAGTTCAACAGGGAGATCGGGGACCCAGTACTTC
NA	NA	TRBV2	TRBJ1-2	15	CASSWERLRNYGYTF	TGTGCCAGCAGTTGGGAACGGCTCAGGAACTATGGCTACACCTTC
NA	NA	TRBV10-3	TRBJ2-6	16	CAISGRGGSGANVLTF	TGTGCCATCAGTGGGAGGGGGGGCTCTGGGGCCAACGTCCTGACTTTC